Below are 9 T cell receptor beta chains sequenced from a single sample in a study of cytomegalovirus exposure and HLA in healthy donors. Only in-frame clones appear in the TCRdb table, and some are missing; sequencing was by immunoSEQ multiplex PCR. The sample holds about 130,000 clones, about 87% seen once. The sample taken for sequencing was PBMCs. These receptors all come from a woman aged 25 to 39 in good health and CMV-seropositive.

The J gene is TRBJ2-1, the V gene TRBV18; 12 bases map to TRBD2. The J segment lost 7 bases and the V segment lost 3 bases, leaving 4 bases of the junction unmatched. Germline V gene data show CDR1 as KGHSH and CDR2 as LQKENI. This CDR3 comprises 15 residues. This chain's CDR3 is CASSPGLAGRNEQFF. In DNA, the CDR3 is TGTGCCAGCTCACCCGGACTAGCGGGGCGAAATGAGCAGTTCTTC.

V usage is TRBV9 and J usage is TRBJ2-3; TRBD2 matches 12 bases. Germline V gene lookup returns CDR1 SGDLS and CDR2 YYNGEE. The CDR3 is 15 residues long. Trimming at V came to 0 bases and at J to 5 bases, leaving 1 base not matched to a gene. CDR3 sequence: CASSVGGLAGDTQYF. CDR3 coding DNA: TGTGCCAGCAGCGTAGGGGGACTAGCGGGAGATACGCAGTATTTT.

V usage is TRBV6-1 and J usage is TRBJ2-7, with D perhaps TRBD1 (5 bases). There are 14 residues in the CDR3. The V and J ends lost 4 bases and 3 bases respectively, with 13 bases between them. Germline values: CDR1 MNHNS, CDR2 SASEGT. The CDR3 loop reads CASSALTGYYEQYF. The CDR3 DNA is TGTGCCAGCAGTGCCCTAACAGGCTACTACGAGCAGTACTTC.

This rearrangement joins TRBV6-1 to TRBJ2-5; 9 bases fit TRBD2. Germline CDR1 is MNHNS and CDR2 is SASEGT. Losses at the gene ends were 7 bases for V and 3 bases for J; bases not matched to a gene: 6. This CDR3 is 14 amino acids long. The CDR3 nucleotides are TGTGCCAGCAAACCGGGACTAGCAGAAGAGACCCAGTACTTC. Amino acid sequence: CASKPGLAEETQYF.

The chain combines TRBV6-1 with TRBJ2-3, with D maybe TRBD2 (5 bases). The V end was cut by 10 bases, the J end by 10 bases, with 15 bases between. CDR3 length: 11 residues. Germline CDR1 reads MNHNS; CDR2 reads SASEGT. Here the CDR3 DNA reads TGTGCCACGCGAGCGGAGCCCGCGCAGTATTTT. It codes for CATRAEPAQYF.

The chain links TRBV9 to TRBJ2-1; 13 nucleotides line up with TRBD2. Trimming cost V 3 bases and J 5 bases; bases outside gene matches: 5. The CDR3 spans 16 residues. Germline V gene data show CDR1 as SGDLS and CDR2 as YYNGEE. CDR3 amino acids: CASSAFGLAGDNEQFF. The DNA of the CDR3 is TGTGCCAGCAGCGCCTTTGGACTAGCGGGAGACAATGAGCAGTTCTTC.

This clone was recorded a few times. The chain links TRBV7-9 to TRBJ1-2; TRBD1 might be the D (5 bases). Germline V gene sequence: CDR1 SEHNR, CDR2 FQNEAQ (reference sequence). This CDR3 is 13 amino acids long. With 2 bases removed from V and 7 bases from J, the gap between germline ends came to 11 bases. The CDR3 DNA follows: TGTGCCAGCAGCTTAACAGGTTCGAGTGGCTACACCTTC. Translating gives CASSLTGSSGYTF.

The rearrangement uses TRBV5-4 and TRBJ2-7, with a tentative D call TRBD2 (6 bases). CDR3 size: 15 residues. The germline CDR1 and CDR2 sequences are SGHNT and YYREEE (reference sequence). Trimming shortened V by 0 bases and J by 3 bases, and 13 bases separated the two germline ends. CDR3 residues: CASSLDGSGRYEQYF. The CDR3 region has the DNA TGTGCCAGCAGCTTGGACGGGAGCGGACGCTACGAGCAGTACTTC.

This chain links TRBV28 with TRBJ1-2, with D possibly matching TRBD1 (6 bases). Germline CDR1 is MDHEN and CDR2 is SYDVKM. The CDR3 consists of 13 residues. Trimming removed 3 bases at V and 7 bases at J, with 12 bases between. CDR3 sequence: CASSLVGAGGYTF. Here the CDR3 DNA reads TGTGCCAGCAGTTTGGTGGGGGCCGGTGGCTACACCTTC.